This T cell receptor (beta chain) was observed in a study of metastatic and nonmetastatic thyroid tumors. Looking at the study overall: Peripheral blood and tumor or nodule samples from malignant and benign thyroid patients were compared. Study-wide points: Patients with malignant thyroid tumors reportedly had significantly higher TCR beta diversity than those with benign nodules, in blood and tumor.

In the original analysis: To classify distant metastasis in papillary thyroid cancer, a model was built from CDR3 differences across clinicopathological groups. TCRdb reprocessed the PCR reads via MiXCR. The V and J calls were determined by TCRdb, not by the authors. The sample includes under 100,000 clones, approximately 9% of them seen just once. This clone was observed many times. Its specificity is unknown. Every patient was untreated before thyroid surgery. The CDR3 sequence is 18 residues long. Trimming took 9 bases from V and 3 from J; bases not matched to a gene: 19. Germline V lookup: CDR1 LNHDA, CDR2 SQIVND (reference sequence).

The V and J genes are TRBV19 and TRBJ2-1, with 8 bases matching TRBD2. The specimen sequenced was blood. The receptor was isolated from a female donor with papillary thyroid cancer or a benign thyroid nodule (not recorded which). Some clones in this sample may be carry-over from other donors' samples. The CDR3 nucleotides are TGTGCCAGCCGTCGGGGGGGCGTATCCCCAGCCGTCTACAATGAGCAGTTCTTC. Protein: CASRRGGVSPAVYNEQFF.